Following are 5 T cell receptor beta chains from one sample sequenced in a study of CD8+CD57+ T cells in acquired aplastic anemia. Researchers used genomic DNA as the template to profile TCR beta VDJ and CDR3. TCRdb reanalysed the reads using MiXCR and keeps one entry per CDR3 protein. Of 120,000 or so distinct CDR3 sequences listed, nearly 40% are singletons. The patients chosen for sequencing had shown expansion of CD8+CD57+ cells (detected by flow cytometry). What was sequenced was sorted CD4+, CD8+, or CD8+CD57+ T cells (not recorded which) from PBMCs. The receptors originated from a human donor with aplastic anemia.

This rearrangement joins TRBV5-6 to TRBJ1-2, with TRBD1 matching 8 bases. The J segment lost 4 bases and the V segment lost 2 bases, leaving 7 bases of the junction unmatched. Germline lookup yields CDR1 SGHDT and CDR2 YYEEEE. The CDR3 has 15 amino acids. CDR3 residues: CASSFFAGGSYGYTF. For the CDR3, the DNA is TGTGCCAGCAGCTTCTTCGCAGGGGGCAGCTATGGCTACACCTTC.

This clonotype is medium-sized in the sample. J is TRBJ2-1 and V is TRBV20-1; possible D gene TRBD2, 7 bases. V lost 6 bases, J lost 2 bases, and 17 bases lay in between. The CDR3 covers 15 residues. The germline gives CDR1 DFQATT, CDR2 SNEGSKA (reference sequence). The CDR3 bases are TGCAGTGCGCCCTCCGCGGGGGCCGCCTACAATGAGCAGTTCTTC. This codes for CSAPSAGAAYNEQFF.

This clonotype turned up a few times. The chain is built from TRBV3-1 and TRBJ2-7; D is possibly TRBD2 (6 bases). The V and J ends lost 5 bases and 0 bases respectively, with 14 bases between them. Germline V gives CDR1 LGHDT, CDR2 YNNKEL (reference sequence). The CDR3 covers 15 residues. DNA of the CDR3: TGTGCCAGCAGCTCTGGAGGGGCCAGCTCCTACGAGCAGTACTTC. Translation gives CASSSGGASSYEQYF.

There are a few counts of this clonotype. V is TRBV25-1 and J is TRBJ2-7; 8 bases agree with TRBD1. Germline V gene data show CDR1 as MGHDK and CDR2 as SYGVNS. Trimming cost V 5 bases and J 9 bases; bases outside gene matches: 18. The CDR3 runs to 16 residues. CDR3 coding DNA: TGTGCCAGCAGTCCGGTGGGTGACAGGGGATTAGGAGGGCAGTACTTC. Translating gives CASSPVGDRGLGGQYF.

The table lists this clonotype with many counts. The rearrangement uses TRBV7-2 and TRBJ2-7; TRBD1 agrees at 10 bases. The CDR3 has 15 residues. V was pared by 3 bases and J by 0 bases, with 2 bases of the junction left unmatched. Germline V gives CDR1 SGHTA, CDR2 FQGNSA. The CDR3 nucleotides read TGTGCCAGCAGCTTGGGACAGGGGAGCTCCTACGAGCAGTACTTC. Amino acid sequence: CASSLGQGSSYEQYF.